The rows below give T cell receptor beta chains drawn from one sample of a study of blood T cell repertoires in COVID-19. Clones were sequenced by immunoSEQ multiplex PCR, and TCRdb holds only the in-frame ones, with some missing. The sample consists of about 73,000 clones, approximately 83% of them appearing once. The sample comprised peripheral blood. These receptors were taken from a woman aged 55-69 years with acute or convalescent COVID-19. The CDR3 runs from the conserved cysteine through the conserved F or W. A D gene is named only where the DNA matches it firmly. Size is omitted from some rows. Given values are once, few, many or a class for expanded clones.

j_gene | abundance | v_gene | d_gene | CDR3nt | CDR3aa
TRBJ2-7 | - | TRBV5-1 | TRBD1 | TGCGCCAGCAGCCCCCGGATCGACAGGGTAAAAGGCGAGCAGTACTTC | CASSPRIDRVKGEQYF
TRBJ1-6 | few | TRBV19 | - | TGTGCCAGTAGTGAAGGGGTCTCCTATAATTCACCCCTCCACTTT | CASSEGVSYNSPLHF
TRBJ1-2 | - | TRBV4-2 | - | TGTGCCAGCAGCCAAGACTACTTAGACTATGGCTACACCTTC | CASSQDYLDYGYTF
TRBJ1-1 | - | TRBV11-1 | - | TGTGCCAGCAGTCCCTTTTCTGAAGCTTTCTTT | CASSPFSEAFF
TRBJ1-3 | - | TRBV5-1 | TRBD1 | TGCGCCAGCAGCTGGGACAGCACCTCTGGAAACACCATATATTTT | CASSWDSTSGNTIYF
TRBJ2-7 | - | TRBV6-5 | TRBD2 | TGTGCCAGCCGTATAGCGGGAGGGCCGGTCGAGCAGTACTTC | CASRIAGGPVEQYF
TRBJ1-2 | - | TRBV13 | TRBD1 | TGTGCCAGCAGCTTGGGACAGGGAGTCTCTAACTATGGCTACACCTTC | CASSLGQGVSNYGYTF
TRBJ2-7 | - | TRBV28 | - | TGTGCCAGCAGTTCCCAAGTCCGGGACACAGGATCCTACGAGCAGTACTTC | CASSSQVRDTGSYEQYF
TRBJ1-5 | - | TRBV28 | - | TGTGCCAGCAGGGGACAATCTTTCAGGCCCCAGCATTTT | CASRGQSFRPQHF
TRBJ1-2 | once | TRBV9 | TRBD1 | TGTGCCAGCAGCGTAGGGGCAGGGGGAGGCAGCTATGGCTACACCTTC | CASSVGAGGGSYGYTF
TRBJ1-1 | - | TRBV4-1 | - | TGCGCCAGCAGCCAACACAACAGGGCCACGACTGAAGCTTTCTTT | CASSQHNRATTEAFF
TRBJ1-5 | - | TRBV30 | TRBD1 | TGTGCCTGGAATAGGGGACAGAGCAATCAGCCCCAGCATTTT | CAWNRGQSNQPQHF
TRBJ1-6 | - | TRBV28 | - | TGTGCCAGCAGTTTATACTTAGGGGCCAATTCACCCCTCCACTTT | CASSLYLGANSPLHF
TRBJ2-1 | - | TRBV15 | - | TGTGCCACCAGCCGCAGGGCGGGGAACAATGAGCAGTTCTTC | CATSRRAGNNEQFF
TRBJ1-1 | - | TRBV10-3 | - | TGTGCCATCAGTGTGGGGGGGTACACTGAAGCTTTCTTT | CAISVGGYTEAFF
TRBJ1-2 | once | TRBV2 | TRBD1 | TGTGCCAGCAGTGAGCGGATTAGGGGGCATGGCGGCTATGGCTACACCTTC | CASSERIRGHGGYGYTF
TRBJ2-7 | - | TRBV7-2 | TRBD1 | TGTGCCAGCAGCAGAGCAGGGGGCGCTCCCCTCGAGCAGTACTTC | CASSRAGGAPLEQYF
TRBJ1-1 | - | TRBV6-1 | - | TGTGCCAGCAGTGAACCAGGGTGGGCCACTGAAGCTTTCTTT | CASSEPGWATEAFF
TRBJ1-4 | - | TRBV5-1 | TRBD1 | TGCGCCAGCAGCTCCAGGACAGGGGGAGGAGAAAAACTGTTTTTT | CASSSRTGGGEKLFF
TRBJ2-5 | once | TRBV7-9 | TRBD1 | TGTGCCAGCAGCTTGTCGGGACAGGGCGAGACCCAGTACTTC | CASSLSGQGETQYF